These 11 T cell receptor beta chains were all obtained from the same sample, sequenced in a study of response to subunit inactivated influenza vaccine. TCRdb reprocessed the RT-PCR reads with MiXCR, giving one entry per CDR3 protein. The sample includes roughly 700,000 distinct CDR3 sequences, approximately 15% of them seen just once. The sample in question was PBMCs from blood, obtained roughly 13 days after vaccination. These receptors were collected from a man aged 50 to 60 who received an inactivated influenza vaccine.

The V call is TRBV6-1, the J call TRBJ2-3; D is possibly TRBD2 (5 bases). CDR1 and CDR2 (germline): MNHNS, SASEGT. The CDR3 has 14 residues. Trimming took off 6 bases at V and 1 base at J, with 11 bases between the two ends. CDR3 coding DNA: TGTGCCAGCAGGCCCGACTATCGCACAGATACGCAGTATTTT. Protein sequence: CASRPDYRTDTQYF.

The chain has TRBV29-1 and TRBJ2-7; 9 bases agree with TRBD1. With 7 bases clipped from V and 3 bases from J, the junction kept 7 bases outside the gene matches. Germline V gene lookup returns CDR1 SQVTM and CDR2 ANQGSEA. There are 13 residues in the CDR3. CDR3 sequence reads: CSATGQGLYEQYF. DNA for the CDR3: TGCAGCGCTACGGGACAGGGTCTCTACGAGCAGTACTTC.

This clonotype was picked up many times. This chain joins TRBV5-5 and TRBJ1-2, with 9 positions matching TRBD1. This CDR3 is 16 amino acids long. Per the germline V gene, CDR1 is SGHKS and CDR2 is YYEKEE (reference sequence). V lost 3 bases to trimming and J lost 2 bases; unmatched junction nucleotides: 8. The CDR3, as DNA: TGTGCCAGCAGCTCACATAACAGGGGGCCCAACTATGGCTACACCTTC. Protein product: CASSSHNRGPNYGYTF.

The genes are TRBV5-1 and TRBJ1-4; D remains unclear. The germline gives CDR1 SGHRS, CDR2 YFSETQ. V was trimmed by 0 bases and J by 8 bases, leaving 11 bases between them. The CDR3 has 14 residues. The CDR3 DNA sequence: TGCGCCAGCAGCTTGGGACACAGAAAAGAAAAACTGTTTTTT. Its protein product is CASSLGHRKEKLFF.

This clonotype was detected once. The chain recombines TRBV10-1 with TRBJ2-5; possibly TRBD2 for D (6 bases). The CDR3 is 16 amino acids. Germline assignment: CDR1 WNHNN and CDR2 SYGVQD (reference sequence). Trimming shortened V by 2 bases and J by 2 bases, and 15 bases separated the two germline ends. CDR3 nucleotide sequence: TGCGCCAGCAGTGAGGGGGGAGGCGGCCCTCAAGAGACCCAGTACTTC. Encoded protein: CASSEGGGGPQETQYF.

This clonotype was observed a few times. The chain combines TRBV9 with TRBJ2-2; a weak D match, TRBD2 (5 bases). The CDR3 consists of 15 residues. V gave up 0 bases and J gave up 5 bases, with 11 bases separating them. CDR1 SGDLS and CDR2 YYNGEE come from the germline V gene. The CDR3: CASSVELVFTGELFF. CDR3 nucleotides: TGTGCCAGCAGCGTAGAACTAGTTTTTACCGGGGAGCTGTTTTTT.

The chain employs TRBV29-1 and TRBJ2-1, with 9 positions matching TRBD1. The CDR3 has 15 amino acids. J gave up 2 bases and V 4 bases, and 6 bases lay outside the gene matches. Looked up from germline, CDR1 is SQVTM and CDR2 is ANQGSEA. The CDR3 reads CSVGKTGGTYNEQFF. The DNA of the CDR3 is TGCAGCGTTGGGAAAACAGGGGGCACCTACAATGAGCAGTTCTTC.

This chain links TRBV4-2 with TRBJ1-5; D gene unclear. The V end was cut by 0 bases, the J end by 6 bases, with 6 bases between. The CDR3 runs 13 residues. Germline CDR1 reads LGHNA; CDR2 reads YNFKEQ. CDR3 protein: CASSQDPAQPQHF. Here the CDR3 DNA reads TGTGCCAGCAGCCAAGACCCTGCTCAGCCCCAGCATTTT.

The table lists this clonotype with a few counts. The V call is TRBV6-5, the J call TRBJ1-2, with TRBD1 identical over 8 bases. V shed 7 bases, J shed 7 bases, and the junction held 5 bases outside the gene matches. The CDR3 extends over 12 amino acids. Germline CDR1 MNHEY, CDR2 SVGAGI. The CDR3 is CASKRQGSGYTF. The CDR3 DNA reads TGTGCCAGCAAAAGACAGGGGAGTGGCTACACCTTC.

This chain joins TRBV29-1 and TRBJ2-3; the D is unclear. Germline CDR1 SQVTM, CDR2 ANQGSEA. V lost 7 bases and J lost 4, with 15 bases in between. The CDR3 totals 13 residues. The CDR3 spells CSAGGVLSDTQYF. CDR3 nucleotide sequence: TGCAGCGCCGGTGGAGTGCTCTCAGATACGCAGTATTTT.

This clonotype was found a few times. The CDR3 nucleotides read TGCGCCAGCAGCCAAATTCAGAGCTCCTACGAGCAGTACTTC. Its translation is CASSQIQSSYEQYF. This chain connects TRBV4-1 to TRBJ2-7; D call uncertain. This CDR3 is built from 14 residues. Germline values: CDR1 MGHRA, CDR2 YSYEKL. Trimming took off 2 bases at V and 0 bases at J, with 8 bases between the two ends.